Listed below are T cell receptor beta chains from one sample, sequenced in a study of beta chain features in type 1 diabetes. This table comes from immunoSEQ multiplex PCR, and its TCRdb copy is limited to in-frame clones, with some not included. The sample lists around 360,000 clones; 10% to 15% were seen once. Sequenced sample: naive CD4+ T cells from blood. These receptors were collected from a woman under 30 with type 1 diabetes. Each CDR3 is given with its conserved first and last residue. Each record gives: CDR3 DNA, CDR3 protein, clone size, V gene, J gene, D gene. The D gene is left open where the match is weak. For some rows the clone size is stated as once, few or many, or as a class when expanded; others skip it.

CDR3 DNA: TGCGCCAGCAGCTTGGGGTCAGGGGCTGGCAATGAGCAGTTCTTC; CDR3 protein: CASSLGSGAGNEQFF; clone size: -; V gene: TRBV5-1; J gene: TRBJ2-1; D gene: -
CDR3 DNA: TGCGCCAGCAGCCCGGGGGGACTACAATACAATGAGCAGTTCTTC; CDR3 protein: CASSPGGLQYNEQFF; clone size: -; V gene: TRBV5-1; J gene: TRBJ2-1; D gene: TRBD2
CDR3 DNA: TGCAGCGTTCAGGAAGCTAACTATGGCTACACCTTC; CDR3 protein: CSVQEANYGYTF; clone size: few; V gene: TRBV29-1; J gene: TRBJ1-2; D gene: -
CDR3 DNA: TGCAGCGTGGGACAGGCGAATGACCAGCCCCAGCATTTT; CDR3 protein: CSVGQANDQPQHF; clone size: few; V gene: TRBV29-1; J gene: TRBJ1-5; D gene: TRBD1
CDR3 DNA: TGTGCCTGGGGCCAAAATGCTGAAGCTTTCTTT; CDR3 protein: CAWGQNAEAFF; clone size: few; V gene: TRBV30; J gene: TRBJ1-1; D gene: -
CDR3 DNA: TGTGCCAGCTCACCACCCAGTTCGGGTGGTATTGGCTACACCTTC; CDR3 protein: CASSPPSSGGIGYTF; clone size: -; V gene: TRBV18; J gene: TRBJ1-2; D gene: -
CDR3 DNA: TGTGCCAGCAGCTTCGCGGCAGGGGCTGGGGCCAACGTCCTGACTTTC; CDR3 protein: CASSFAAGAGANVLTF; clone size: few; V gene: TRBV7-3; J gene: TRBJ2-6; D gene: -
CDR3 DNA: TGTGCCAGCAGCCAGCGGACTAGCCCCGGGGAGCTGTTTTTT; CDR3 protein: CASSQRTSPGELFF; clone size: -; V gene: TRBV7-2; J gene: TRBJ2-2; D gene: TRBD2
CDR3 DNA: TGTGCCAGCAGCTTGGGTGGACAGTCAGCCTACGAGCAGTACTTC; CDR3 protein: CASSLGGQSAYEQYF; clone size: -; V gene: TRBV5-4; J gene: TRBJ2-7; D gene: -
CDR3 DNA: TGTGCCAGCAGCCGAAGGGAACTAGCGGGAAGGACAGATACGCAGTATTTT; CDR3 protein: CASSRRELAGRTDTQYF; clone size: -; V gene: TRBV13; J gene: TRBJ2-3; D gene: TRBD2
CDR3 DNA: TGTGCCAGCTCACGACTAGCGGGGCAAGAGACCCAGTACTTC; CDR3 protein: CASSRLAGQETQYF; clone size: -; V gene: TRBV9; J gene: TRBJ2-5; D gene: TRBD2
CDR3 DNA: TGTGCCAGCAGTGACCAGCGGGAGAACGAGCAGTACTTC; CDR3 protein: CASSDQRENEQYF; clone size: -; V gene: TRBV2; J gene: TRBJ2-7; D gene: TRBD2
CDR3 DNA: TGTGCCAGCTCACCCCTAGGCAATGAGCAGTTCTTC; CDR3 protein: CASSPLGNEQFF; clone size: -; V gene: TRBV18; J gene: TRBJ2-1; D gene: -
CDR3 DNA: TGTGCCACCAGCAGAGAGTCGACATTCCTTGTTTCGAACACTGAAGCTTTCTTT; CDR3 protein: CATSRESTFLVSNTEAFF; clone size: -; V gene: TRBV15; J gene: TRBJ1-1; D gene: -
CDR3 DNA: TGTGCCAGCAGTGTCTTTCCTAGCGGGAACGCAGATACGCAGTATTTT; CDR3 protein: CASSVFPSGNADTQYF; clone size: -; V gene: TRBV6-4; J gene: TRBJ2-3; D gene: TRBD2
CDR3 DNA: TGTGCCAGCAGCTTGGACAGAAGCGCCCTCCACTTT; CDR3 protein: CASSLDRSALHF; clone size: few; V gene: TRBV6-5; J gene: TRBJ1-6; D gene: -
CDR3 DNA: TGTGCCAGCAGCGGTACAACTAATGAAAAACTGTTTTTT; CDR3 protein: CASSGTTNEKLFF; clone size: -; V gene: TRBV9; J gene: TRBJ1-4; D gene: -
CDR3 DNA: TGTGCCAGTGGACAGGGAAAAAACTTC; CDR3 protein: CASGQGKNF; clone size: few; V gene: TRBV28; J gene: TRBJ2-7; D gene: TRBD1
CDR3 DNA: TGCAGCGCAGAATCGGTAGAGGGATTGGCTTTCTTT; CDR3 protein: CSAESVEGLAFF; clone size: few; V gene: TRBV29-1; J gene: TRBJ1-1; D gene: -
CDR3 DNA: TGTGCCAGCAGCTTATACCGGGGAGGAACAGAGACCCAGTACTTC; CDR3 protein: CASSLYRGGTETQYF; clone size: -; V gene: TRBV11-2; J gene: TRBJ2-5; D gene: -
CDR3 DNA: TGTGCCACCAGCAGAGAAAATTCCGGGACAGGGGACGGTCAGCCCCAGCATTTT; CDR3 protein: CATSRENSGTGDGQPQHF; clone size: few; V gene: TRBV15; J gene: TRBJ1-5; D gene: TRBD1
CDR3 DNA: TGTGCCAGTAGTATTCGACAGGGACCCCCGGGCTCTGGGGCCAACGTCCTGACTTTC; CDR3 protein: CASSIRQGPPGSGANVLTF; clone size: few; V gene: TRBV19; J gene: TRBJ2-6; D gene: TRBD1
CDR3 DNA: TGCAGCGTTGGTGGGCCGGGAGCGAATCAGCCCCAGCATTTT; CDR3 protein: CSVGGPGANQPQHF; clone size: few; V gene: TRBV29-1; J gene: TRBJ1-5; D gene: -
CDR3 DNA: TGCAGCGCCCGAAGAGGGTCCGTTAACTATGGCTACACCTTC; CDR3 protein: CSARRGSVNYGYTF; clone size: -; V gene: TRBV29-1; J gene: TRBJ1-2; D gene: -
CDR3 DNA: TGTGCCAGCAGCCAAGATCCAGGACAGATATCGGGTGGCTACACCTTC; CDR3 protein: CASSQDPGQISGGYTF; clone size: -; V gene: TRBV4-2; J gene: TRBJ1-2; D gene: -
CDR3 DNA: TGCGCCAGCTACACCATTCCCGGGACAGAGAACAATGAGCAGTTCTTC; CDR3 protein: CASYTIPGTENNEQFF; clone size: few; V gene: TRBV5-1; J gene: TRBJ2-1; D gene: TRBD1
CDR3 DNA: TGTGCCAGCAGTCGCGGACTAGAATACGAGCAGTACTTC; CDR3 protein: CASSRGLEYEQYF; clone size: -; V gene: TRBV28; J gene: TRBJ2-7; D gene: TRBD2
CDR3 DNA: TGCGCCAGCAGCTCCACACAAGAGACCCAGTACTTC; CDR3 protein: CASSSTQETQYF; clone size: -; V gene: TRBV5-1; J gene: TRBJ2-5; D gene: -
CDR3 DNA: TGTGCCAGCAGTACCCCCAGTAGCGGGAGGGGGAGTGAGCAGTTCTTC; CDR3 protein: CASSTPSSGRGSEQFF; clone size: few; V gene: TRBV28; J gene: TRBJ2-1; D gene: TRBD2
CDR3 DNA: TGTGCCAGCAGTAAAAACGGGGGGGGCAAGCAGTTCTTC; CDR3 protein: CASSKNGGGKQFF; clone size: once; V gene: TRBV7-2; J gene: TRBJ2-1; D gene: TRBD2
CDR3 DNA: TGTGCCAGCAGTCGGGAGGGGCTAGGCTCTGGGGCCAACGTCCTGACTTTC; CDR3 protein: CASSREGLGSGANVLTF; clone size: few; V gene: TRBV25-1; J gene: TRBJ2-6; D gene: TRBD2
CDR3 DNA: TGTGCCAGTAGTAACTGGGGCGATACGCAGTATTTT; CDR3 protein: CASSNWGDTQYF; clone size: -; V gene: TRBV19; J gene: TRBJ2-3; D gene: -
CDR3 DNA: TGTGCCTGGACTAGCGGGGGCTACGAGCAGTACTTC; CDR3 protein: CAWTSGGYEQYF; clone size: -; V gene: TRBV30; J gene: TRBJ2-7; D gene: TRBD2
CDR3 DNA: TGCGCCAGCAGCTTGTATCGCGGGAACACTGAAGCTTTCTTT; CDR3 protein: CASSLYRGNTEAFF; clone size: -; V gene: TRBV5-1; J gene: TRBJ1-1; D gene: -
CDR3 DNA: TGTGCCAGCAGTGACTCGGGACAGCCAAACACCGGGGAGCTGTTTTTT; CDR3 protein: CASSDSGQPNTGELFF; clone size: -; V gene: TRBV6-4; J gene: TRBJ2-2; D gene: TRBD1
CDR3 DNA: TGTGCCTGGGCCAGTCTGGGCGATGAGCAGTTCTTC; CDR3 protein: CAWASLGDEQFF; clone size: few; V gene: TRBV30; J gene: TRBJ2-1; D gene: -
CDR3 DNA: TGTGCCAGCAGTTTATCGGGGGACAGGGGGCGCGCAAAGAACACTGAAGCTTTCTTT; CDR3 protein: CASSLSGDRGRAKNTEAFF; clone size: -; V gene: TRBV27; J gene: TRBJ1-1; D gene: TRBD1
CDR3 DNA: TGTGCCAGCAGCGCCGCCTCTAATACGCAGTATTTT; CDR3 protein: CASSAASNTQYF; clone size: -; V gene: TRBV7-9; J gene: TRBJ2-3; D gene: -
CDR3 DNA: TGTGCCAGCAGCCCCGGGATCCTTAACTTTAATGAGCAGTACTTC; CDR3 protein: CASSPGILNFNEQYF; clone size: -; V gene: TRBV7-9; J gene: TRBJ2-5; D gene: -
CDR3 DNA: TGTGCCAGTAGTTTGGGGGAGGGCTCGTTTGGGAATGAGCAGTTCTTC; CDR3 protein: CASSLGEGSFGNEQFF; clone size: few; V gene: TRBV19; J gene: TRBJ2-1; D gene: TRBD2
CDR3 DNA: TGTGCCAGCAGCTTAGACGGACAGGGGGTTGAAGCTTTCTTT; CDR3 protein: CASSLDGQGVEAFF; clone size: few; V gene: TRBV7-9; J gene: TRBJ1-1; D gene: TRBD1
CDR3 DNA: TGTGCCAGTACCCCTTTCCAGGGAAGAACTGAAGCTTTCTTT; CDR3 protein: CASTPFQGRTEAFF; clone size: few; V gene: TRBV19; J gene: TRBJ1-1; D gene: -
CDR3 DNA: TGTGCCAGCAGCTTTCGGACAGATAGTTCAGCTTTCTTT; CDR3 protein: CASSFRTDSSAFF; clone size: few; V gene: TRBV7-2; J gene: TRBJ1-1; D gene: -
CDR3 DNA: TGCGCCAGCAGCTCTCGAAAGACTAGCGGGGGGCTCTACAATGAGCAGTTCTTC; CDR3 protein: CASSSRKTSGGLYNEQFF; clone size: -; V gene: TRBV5-1; J gene: TRBJ2-1; D gene: TRBD2
CDR3 DNA: TGCGCCAGCAGCAAGGACAGATACGAGCAGTACTTC; CDR3 protein: CASSKDRYEQYF; clone size: few; V gene: TRBV5-1; J gene: TRBJ2-7; D gene: -
CDR3 DNA: TGTGCCTGGAGTGTAGTCAGGGGTGGTGGAACTTTCTTT; CDR3 protein: CAWSVVRGGGTFF; clone size: -; V gene: TRBV30; J gene: TRBJ1-1; D gene: -
CDR3 DNA: TGTGCCAGCAGCCCCCCGGGACAGCCCTACGAGCAGTACTTC; CDR3 protein: CASSPPGQPYEQYF; clone size: few; V gene: TRBV28; J gene: TRBJ2-7; D gene: TRBD1
CDR3 DNA: TGTGCCAGCTCCTTCAGAGGGACTAGCGGGGTTACGTTCTACGAGCAGTACTTC; CDR3 protein: CASSFRGTSGVTFYEQYF; clone size: few; V gene: TRBV18; J gene: TRBJ2-7; D gene: TRBD2
CDR3 DNA: TGTGCCAGCTCTACGGGACTAGCGGGATCCTACAATGAGCAGTTCTTC; CDR3 protein: CASSTGLAGSYNEQFF; clone size: few; V gene: TRBV18; J gene: TRBJ2-1; D gene: TRBD2
CDR3 DNA: TGTGCCAGCTCACCATTGCTACAGCATTACAATGAGCAGTTCTTC; CDR3 protein: CASSPLLQHYNEQFF; clone size: few; V gene: TRBV18; J gene: TRBJ2-1; D gene: -
CDR3 DNA: TGTGCCAGCAGCTTAGCGCCCAGAAACTATGGCTACACCTTC; CDR3 protein: CASSLAPRNYGYTF; clone size: few; V gene: TRBV7-9; J gene: TRBJ1-2; D gene: -
CDR3 DNA: TGTGCCAGCAGTGAAACGGTCAGGGGCCGGGCTTTCTTT; CDR3 protein: CASSETVRGRAFF; clone size: few; V gene: TRBV25-1; J gene: TRBJ1-1; D gene: -